This TCR beta chain came from a study of cytomegalovirus exposure and HLA in healthy donors. Whole-study findings and limits: Sequencing likely caused a cluster of highly shared sequence variants.

This clone occurred once. The target antigen is unknown. This CDR3 is built from 13 residues. Trimming shortened V by 0 bases and J by 3 bases, and 5 bases separated the two germline ends. Germline loops: CDR1 KGHSH, CDR2 LQKENI. A multiplex PCR was run with 60 Vbeta primers and 13 Jbeta primers. Original processing methods: An analysis performed later counted 81 million or so unique TCR beta chains (roughly 11 million of them shared). Profiling relied on immunoSEQ multiplex PCR, and the TCRdb table lists in-frame clones only, not all of them. D and trimming come from the DNA, and the V and J calls and clone size come from that table. Among 150,000 to 200,000 clones listed, 76% were seen once.

The origin of this receptor is a woman in her twenties or thirties in good health and CMV-seropositive. The chain joins TRBV18 to TRBJ1-1, with D hard to call. Material for sequencing was PBMCs. In DNA, the CDR3 is TGTGCCAGCTCACCACCGGGAGACACTGAAGCTTTCTTT. This gives the protein CASSPPGDTEAFF.